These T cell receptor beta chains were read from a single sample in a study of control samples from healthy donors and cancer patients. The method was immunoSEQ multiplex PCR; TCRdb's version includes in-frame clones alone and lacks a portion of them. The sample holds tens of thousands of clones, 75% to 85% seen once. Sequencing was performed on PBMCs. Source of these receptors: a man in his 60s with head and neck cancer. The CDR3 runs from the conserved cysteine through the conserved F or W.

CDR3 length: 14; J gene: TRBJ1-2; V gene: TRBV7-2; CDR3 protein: CASSLDGSVDGYTF
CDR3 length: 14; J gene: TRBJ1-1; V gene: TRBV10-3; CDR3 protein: CAIRRQGVNTEAFF
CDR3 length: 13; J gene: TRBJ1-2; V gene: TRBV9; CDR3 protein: CASSLGQGGGYTF
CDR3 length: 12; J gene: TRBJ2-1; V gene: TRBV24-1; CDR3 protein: CATSGEYNEQFF
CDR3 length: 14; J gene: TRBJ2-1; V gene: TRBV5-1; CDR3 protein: CASSLLRLVDEQFF
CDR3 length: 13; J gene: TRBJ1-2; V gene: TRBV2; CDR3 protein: CASSLTGYYGYTF
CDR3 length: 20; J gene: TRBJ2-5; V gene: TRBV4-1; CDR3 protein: CASSHESGTVKGGSQETQYF
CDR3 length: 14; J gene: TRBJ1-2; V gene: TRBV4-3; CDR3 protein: CASSQGVPVYGYTF
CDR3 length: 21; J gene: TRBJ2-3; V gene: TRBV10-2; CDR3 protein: CASSGHTPIHREGPSTDTQYF
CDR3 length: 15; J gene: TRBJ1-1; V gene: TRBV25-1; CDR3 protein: CASSDPGTGETEAFF
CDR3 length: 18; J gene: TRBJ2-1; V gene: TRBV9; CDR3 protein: CASSVDGTGQGFHNEQFF
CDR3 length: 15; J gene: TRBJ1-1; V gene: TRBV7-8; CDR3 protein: CASSLDASGYTEAFF
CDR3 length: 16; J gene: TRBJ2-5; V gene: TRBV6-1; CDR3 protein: CASSVGTGGPRETQYF
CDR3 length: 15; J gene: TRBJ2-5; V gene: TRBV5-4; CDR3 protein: CASSPGGASQETQYF
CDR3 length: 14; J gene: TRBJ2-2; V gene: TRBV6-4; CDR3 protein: CASRGTGATGELFF
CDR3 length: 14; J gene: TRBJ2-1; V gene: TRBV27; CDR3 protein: CASSRGQGRNEQFF
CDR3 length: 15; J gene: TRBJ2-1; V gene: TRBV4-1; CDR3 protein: CASSQPDREYNEQFF
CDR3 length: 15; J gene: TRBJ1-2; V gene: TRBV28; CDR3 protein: CASSFGRRWNYGYTF
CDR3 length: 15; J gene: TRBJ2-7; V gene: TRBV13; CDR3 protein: CASSLDGGRSYEQYF
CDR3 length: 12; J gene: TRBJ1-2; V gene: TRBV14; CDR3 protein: CASSLQGFGYTF
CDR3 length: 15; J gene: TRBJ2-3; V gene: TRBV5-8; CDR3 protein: CASSPGTGATDTQYF
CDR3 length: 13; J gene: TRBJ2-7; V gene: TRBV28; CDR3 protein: CASSLTGIYEQYF
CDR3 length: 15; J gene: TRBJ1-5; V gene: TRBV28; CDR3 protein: CASTPRGAVNQPQHF
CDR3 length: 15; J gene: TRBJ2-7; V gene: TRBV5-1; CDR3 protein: CASSLEGTSLYEQYF
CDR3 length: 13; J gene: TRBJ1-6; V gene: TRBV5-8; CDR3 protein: CASSLVRDSPLHF
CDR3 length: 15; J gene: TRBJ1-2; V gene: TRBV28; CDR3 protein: CASSLFPGWNYGYTF
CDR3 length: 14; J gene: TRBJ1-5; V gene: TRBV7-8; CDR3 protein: CASSPFGGNQPQHF
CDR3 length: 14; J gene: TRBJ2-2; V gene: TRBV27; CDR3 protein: CASRFQANTGELFF
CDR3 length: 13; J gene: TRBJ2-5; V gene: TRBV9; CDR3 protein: CASSAGQRETQYF
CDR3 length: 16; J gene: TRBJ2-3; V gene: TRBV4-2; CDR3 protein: CASSPGVAGGRETQYF
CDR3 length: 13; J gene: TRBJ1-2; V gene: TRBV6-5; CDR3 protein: CASSYSDGNSYTF
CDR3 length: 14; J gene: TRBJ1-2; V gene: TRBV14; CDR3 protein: CASSHIGAYYGYTF
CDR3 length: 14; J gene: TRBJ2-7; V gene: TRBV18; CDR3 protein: CASSPPWTSYEQYF
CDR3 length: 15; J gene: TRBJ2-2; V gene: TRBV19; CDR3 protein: CASSMGRLRTGELFF
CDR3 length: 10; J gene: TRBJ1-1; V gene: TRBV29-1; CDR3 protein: CSEDRARAFF
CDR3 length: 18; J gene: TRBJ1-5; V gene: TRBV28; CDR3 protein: CASSLLPFGTDSNQPQHF
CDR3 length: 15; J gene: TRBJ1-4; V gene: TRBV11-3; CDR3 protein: CASSLSGTVNEKLFF
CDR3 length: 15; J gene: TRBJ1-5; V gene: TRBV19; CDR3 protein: CASKLMGIGNQPQHF
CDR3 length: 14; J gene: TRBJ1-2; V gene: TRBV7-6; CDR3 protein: CASSPSGQGYGYTF
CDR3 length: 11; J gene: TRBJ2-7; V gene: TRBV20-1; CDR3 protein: CSASPWDEQYF
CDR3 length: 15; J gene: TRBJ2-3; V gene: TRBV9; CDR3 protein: CASSVDETPVPGQYF
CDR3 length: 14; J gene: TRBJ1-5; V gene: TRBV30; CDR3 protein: CAWSGGNEGQPQHF
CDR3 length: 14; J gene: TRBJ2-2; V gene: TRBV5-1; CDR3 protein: CASSLFLASGELFF
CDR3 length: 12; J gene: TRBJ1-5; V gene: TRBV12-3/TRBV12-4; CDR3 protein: CASSFGSQPQHF
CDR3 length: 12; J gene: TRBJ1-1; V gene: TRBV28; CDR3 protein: CASSLEYTEAFF
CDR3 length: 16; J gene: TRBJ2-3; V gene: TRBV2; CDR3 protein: CASSDDPGLNTDTQYF
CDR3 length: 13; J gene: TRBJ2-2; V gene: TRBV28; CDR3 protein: CASTSLVTGELFF
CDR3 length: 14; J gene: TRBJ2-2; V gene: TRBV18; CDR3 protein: CASSSIGNTGELFF